This TCR beta chain was sequenced for a study of type 1 regulatory T cells. As for the study in general: An in vitro protocol generated T-allo10, a Tr1-enriched, alloantigen-specific CD4 T cell product.

The CDR3 totals 14 residues. Germline V gene sequence: CDR1 DFQATT, CDR2 SNEGSKA (reference sequence). J was trimmed by 7 bases and V by 0 bases; bases with no gene match: 9. TCRdb reanalysed the reads using MiXCR and keeps one entry per CDR3 protein. Among 80,000 to 100,000 distinct CDR3 sequences listed, around a third were seen once. This TCR came from a human donor in good health. The specimen was CD4+ T cells, either the whole sample or a sorted fraction (not recorded which). The V and J genes are TRBV20-1 and TRBJ2-7; 7 bases are shared with TRBD2. DNA for the CDR3: TGCAGTGCTAGAGATAACGCGGGAGTTAAAGAGCAGTACTTC. It specifies CSARDNAGVKEQYF.